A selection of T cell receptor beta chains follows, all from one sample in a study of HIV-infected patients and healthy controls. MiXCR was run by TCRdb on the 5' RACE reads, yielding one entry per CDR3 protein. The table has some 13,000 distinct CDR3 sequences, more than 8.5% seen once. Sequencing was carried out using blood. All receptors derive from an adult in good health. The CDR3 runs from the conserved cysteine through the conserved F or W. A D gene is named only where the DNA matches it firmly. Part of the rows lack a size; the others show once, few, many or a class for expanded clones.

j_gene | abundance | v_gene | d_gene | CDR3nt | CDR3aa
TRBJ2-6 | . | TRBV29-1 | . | TGCAGCGTTATAGGGACGGCCTCTGGGGCCAACGTCCTGACTTTC | CSVIGTASGANVLTF
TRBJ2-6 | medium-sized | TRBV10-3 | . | TGTGCCACTCGACAGGCCACTGGGGCCAACGTCCTGACTTTC | CATRQATGANVLTF
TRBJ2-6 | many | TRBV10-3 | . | TGTGCCACCTCTGGGGCCAACGTCCTGACTTTC | CATSGANVLTF
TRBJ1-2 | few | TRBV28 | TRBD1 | TGTGCCAGCAGTTTGCGGGACAGGCCCCGCTATGGCTACACCTTC | CASSLRDRPRYGYTF
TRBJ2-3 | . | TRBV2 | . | TGTGCCAGCAGTGACGTCCAGGATACGCAGTATTTT | CASSDVQDTQYF
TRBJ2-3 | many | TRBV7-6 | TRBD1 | TGTGCCAGCAGCACCCGACAGGGTTTAGCGGATACGCAGTATTTT | CASSTRQGLADTQYF
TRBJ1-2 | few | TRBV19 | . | TGTGCCAGTAGTATCGACGGTCCCTATGGCTACACCTTC | CASSIDGPYGYTF
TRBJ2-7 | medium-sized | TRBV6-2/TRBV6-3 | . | TGTGCCAGCAGCCCCCCTATGGACTCGCCCTACGAGCAGTACTTC | CASSPPMDSPYEQYF
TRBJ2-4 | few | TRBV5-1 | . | TGCGCCAGCAGCCCCCGGGACCCCAGGGGATTGGTAGCCAAAAACATTCAGTACTTC | CASSPRDPRGLVAKNIQYF
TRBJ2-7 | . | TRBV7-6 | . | TGTGCCAGCAGCCCAACGGTCCTGTCGGAGCAGTACTTC | CASSPTVLSEQYF
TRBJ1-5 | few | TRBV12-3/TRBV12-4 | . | TGTGCCAGCAGTCCGGGACACCTGAATCAGCCCCAGCATTTT | CASSPGHLNQPQHF
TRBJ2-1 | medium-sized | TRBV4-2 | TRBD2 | TGTGCCAGCAGCTTCGGCGGCGGGAGCTCCTACAATGAGCAGTTCTTC | CASSFGGGSSYNEQFF
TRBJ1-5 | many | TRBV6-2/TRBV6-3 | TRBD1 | TGTGCCAGCAAAGGACAGGGGTATCAGCCCCAGCATTTT | CASKGQGYQPQHF
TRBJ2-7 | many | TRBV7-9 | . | TGTGCCAGCAGCTTACCTCCTACCTACGAGCAGTACTTC | CASSLPPTYEQYF
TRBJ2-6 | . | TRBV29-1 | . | TGCAGCGTTTTCCGGGACACCGACTCTGGGGCCAACGTCCTGACTTTC | CSVFRDTDSGANVLTF
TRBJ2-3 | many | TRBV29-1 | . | TGCAGCGTTCCCCTGGGGGTGGATCCTCGGCGGGATACGCAGTATTTT | CSVPLGVDPRRDTQYF
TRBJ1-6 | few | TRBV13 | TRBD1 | TGTGCCAGCAGCCCGCGACAGGGAGGTTATTCACCCCTCCACTTT | CASSPRQGGYSPLHF
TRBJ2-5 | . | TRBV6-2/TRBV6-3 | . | TGTGCCAGCAGTTACTCCAGGATGGAGGTTGAGACCCAGTACTTC | CASSYSRMEVETQYF
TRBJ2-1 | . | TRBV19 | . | TGTGCCAGTAGTATGGGGGGGGGGGCCGAGCAGTTCTTC | CASSMGGGAEQFF
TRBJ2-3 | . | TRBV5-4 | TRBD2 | TGTGCCAGCAGGGTCGGGACTAGCGCTCGCACAGATACGCAGTATTTT | CASRVGTSARTDTQYF
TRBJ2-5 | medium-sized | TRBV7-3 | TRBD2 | TGTGCCAGCAGCTTTCGGGGGGGTTTGGGAGAGACCCAGTACTTC | CASSFRGGLGETQYF
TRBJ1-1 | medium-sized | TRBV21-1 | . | TGTGCCAGCAGCCACGGACAGGGAAAGAACACTGAAGCTTTCTTT | CASSHGQGKNTEAFF
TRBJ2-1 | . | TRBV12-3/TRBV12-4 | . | TGTGCCAGCAGTCCGAGGACTGGGCCCAATGAGCAGTTCTTC | CASSPRTGPNEQFF
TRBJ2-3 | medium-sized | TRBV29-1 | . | TGCAGCCCGAGGGGCACCCTGGAGGGTACGCAGTATTTT | CSPRGTLEGTQYF
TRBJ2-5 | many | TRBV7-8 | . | TGTGCCAGCAGCTCGGACAGCCTTAAAGAGACCCAGTACTTC | CASSSDSLKETQYF
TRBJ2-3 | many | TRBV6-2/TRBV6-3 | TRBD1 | TGTGCCAGCAGATACAGGGGAGGCACAGATACGCAGTATTTT | CASRYRGGTDTQYF
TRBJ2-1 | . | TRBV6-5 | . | TGTGCCAGCAGTTACGCATCTAGCAATGAGCAGTTCTTC | CASSYASSNEQFF
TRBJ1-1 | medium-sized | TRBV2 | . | TGTGCCGGGGGGGTCAAGAGCACTGAAGCTTTCTTT | CAGGVKSTEAFF
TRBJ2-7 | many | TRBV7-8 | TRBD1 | TGTGCCAGCAGCTTGGGACAGTCCCCCTACGAGCAGTACTTC | CASSLGQSPYEQYF
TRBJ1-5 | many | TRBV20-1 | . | TGCAGTGCTAGAGATTTTGCTTCTAATCAGCCCCAGCATTTT | CSARDFASNQPQHF
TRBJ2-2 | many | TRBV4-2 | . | TGTGCCAGCAGCCAAGAAGGACTTGACTACACCGGGGAGCTGTTTTTT | CASSQEGLDYTGELFF
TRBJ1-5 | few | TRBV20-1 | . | TGCAGTGCTAGCCGCGGAGCGGGCCCCAATCAGCCCCAGCATTTT | CSASRGAGPNQPQHF
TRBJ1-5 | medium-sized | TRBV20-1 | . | TGCAGTGCTAGTAAGCATAGCAATCAGCCCCAGCATTTT | CSASKHSNQPQHF
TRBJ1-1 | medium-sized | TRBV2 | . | TGTGCCAGCACCATGACAGGTTCTACTGAAGCTTTCTTT | CASTMTGSTEAFF
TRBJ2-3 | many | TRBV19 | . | TGTGCCAGTAGTATAGGCCCAATCGAGACAGATACGCAGTATTTT | CASSIGPIETDTQYF
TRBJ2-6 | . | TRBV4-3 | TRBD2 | TGCGCCAGCAGCCAAGAGGGAGGGGAGGCCAACGTCCTGACTTTC | CASSQEGGEANVLTF
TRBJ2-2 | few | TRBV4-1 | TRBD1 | TGCGCCAGCAGCCTTCGACAGGGGAACACCGGGGAGCTGTTTTTT | CASSLRQGNTGELFF
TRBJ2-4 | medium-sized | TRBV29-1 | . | TGCAGCGTTGAAGGGAGTCCTGGAGGGAACATTCAGTACTTC | CSVEGSPGGNIQYF
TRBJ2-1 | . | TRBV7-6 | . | TGTGCCAGCCTTACGGAGGGAGAGGGAGTCAATGAGCAGTTCTTC | CASLTEGEGVNEQFF
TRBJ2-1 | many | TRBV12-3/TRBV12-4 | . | TGTGCCAGCAGTTTCAGTCTGGGTATCCAGCTCAATGAGCAGTTCTTC | CASSFSLGIQLNEQFF